Listed below are T cell receptor beta chains from one sample, sequenced in a study of identifying expanded T cells in peripheral blood. Libraries were prepared by immunoSEQ multiplex PCR; TCRdb keeps only in-frame clonotypes and omits some of them. The sample carries some 93,000 clones, approximately 88% recorded once. The sequenced sample consisted of blood. The origin of the receptors is a person aged 18-70 years in good health. Each CDR3 is given without its conserved first and last residue. A D gene is named only where the DNA matches it firmly.

J,V,D,CDR3
TRBJ2-7,TRBV5-8,-,ASSWDYEQY
TRBJ2-2,TRBV19,-,ASTQAGTNTGELF
TRBJ1-3,TRBV30,-,AWSVTVSGNTIY
TRBJ1-5,TRBV6-1,TRBD1,ASTRTGSGQPQH
TRBJ2-2,TRBV7-6,TRBD2,ASSSITSGRDTGELF
TRBJ2-3,TRBV25-1,-,ASKRGTDTQY
TRBJ1-4,TRBV14,-,ASSRRQDPNEKLF
TRBJ2-1,TRBV5-4,-,ASSLGLPASYNEQF
TRBJ2-6,TRBV19,TRBD1,ASSFGQDNSGANVLT
TRBJ1-4,TRBV18,-,ASSPAGDEKLF
TRBJ2-7,TRBV2,-,ASTIFGGEQY
TRBJ2-5,TRBV7-6,-,ASSPGGQSQETQY
TRBJ2-7,TRBV30,TRBD2,AWSERGTTYEQY
TRBJ2-5,TRBV2,TRBD2,ASSRGGRVGETQY
TRBJ1-1,TRBV29-1,TRBD1,SVRQGRTEAF
TRBJ1-4,TRBV5-1,-,ASSLRKPNEKLF